The 29 T cell receptor beta chains given below trace back to one sample, sequenced in a study of T cells in tumors after PD-1 blockade. Data came from immunoSEQ multiplex PCR; TCRdb stores just in-frame clones and leaves some out. The profile shows tens of thousands of clones, roughly 76% of them singletons. The sequencing used PBMCs, collected after anti-PD-1 treatment. Receptors were obtained from a human donor with basal cell carcinoma.

The V gene is TRBV7-8, the J gene TRBJ2-3, with a tentative D call TRBD2 (6 bases). This CDR3 comprises 16 residues. V lost 0 bases and J lost 4, with 14 bases in between. Germline loops: CDR1 SGHVS, CDR2 FQNEAQ. The CDR3 sequence is CASSLAGPSGADTQYF. The DNA for the CDR3 is TGTGCCAGCAGCTTAGCGGGCCCGTCGGGGGCAGATACGCAGTATTTT.

The V call is TRBV28, the J call TRBJ1-2, with TRBD1 as a possible D gene (5 bases). This CDR3 has 12 amino acids. V lost 5 bases and J lost 7, with 11 bases in between. CDR1 and CDR2 from the germline V gene are MDHEN and SYDVKM. CDR3 nucleotides: TGTGCCAGCAGTGGGGGGGTCTTTGGCTACACCTTC. It yields the protein CASSGGVFGYTF.

This sequence joins TRBV5-4 and TRBJ1-5; a possible D gene is TRBD1 (6 bases). The CDR3 spans 15 residues. The germline V gene has CDR1 SGHNT and CDR2 YYREEE (reference sequence). V lost 4 bases to trimming and J lost 0 bases, with 11 bases between them. DNA of the CDR3: TGTGCCAGCAGCCGAACAGGGTCTAGCAATCAGCCCCAGCATTTT. This encodes CASSRTGSSNQPQHF.

The gene calls are TRBV4-3 and TRBJ2-3, with 7 bases fitting TRBD2. The ends lost 1 base at V and 0 bases at J; junction bases unmatched: 7. Per germline, CDR1 LGHNA and CDR2 YSLEER. CDR3 size: 17 residues. DNA for the CDR3: TGCGCCAGCAGCCAAGGAACTAGCGACATGAGCACAGATACGCAGTATTTT. Amino acids: CASSQGTSDMSTDTQYF.

The chain uses TRBV23-1 and TRBJ2-7; D remains ambiguous. TRBV23-1 is reported as an ORF; its role is uncertain. Trimming took off 7 bases at V and 3 bases at J, with 19 bases between the two ends. The CDR3 has 15 amino acids. CDR3 nucleotide sequence: TGCGCCAGCACCCTCACTGCAATTCCTCTCTACGAGCAGTACTTC. Amino acid sequence: CASTLTAIPLYEQYF.

The chain combines TRBV24-1 with TRBJ2-7; either TRBD1 or TRBD2 may fit D (5 bases each). Trimming shortened V by 5 bases and J by 0 bases, and 13 bases separated the two germline ends. Germline V gene lookup returns CDR1 KGHDR and CDR2 SFDVKD. The CDR3 runs 15 residues. The DNA for the CDR3 is TGTGCCACCAGTGGAGGGACGACCAGCTCCTACGAGCAGTACTTC. It specifies CATSGGTTSSYEQYF.

This clone came up many times. The chain couples TRBV4-1 to TRBJ1-3, with D hard to call. The CDR3 has 16 amino acids. Trimming removed 0 bases at V and 0 bases at J, with 9 bases between. The germline CDR1 and CDR2 sequences are MGHRA and YSYEKL. The CDR3 spells CASSQDDFHSGNTIYF. The DNA of the CDR3 is TGCGCCAGCAGCCAAGATGACTTCCACTCTGGAAACACCATATATTTT.

The V and J genes are TRBV16 and TRBJ1-2; 8 bases map to TRBD1. In germline, CDR1 is KGHSY, CDR2 FQNENV. This CDR3 has 13 residues. Unmatched junction bases numbered 6, after V lost 4 bases and J lost 8 bases. CDR3 loop: CASSPGTGGGYTF. The CDR3 DNA is TGTGCCAGCAGCCCTGGGACAGGTGGAGGCTACACCTTC.

The chain is built from TRBV24-1 and TRBJ2-1, with TRBD2 as a possible D gene (6 bases). Trimming left V 0 bases short and J 5 bases short, with 16 bases between. Germline V gene sequence: CDR1 KGHDR, CDR2 SFDVKD. The CDR3 runs to 17 residues. The CDR3 reads CATSDLKTRGEDNEQFF. The DNA for the CDR3 is TGTGCCACCAGTGATTTGAAGACTAGAGGGGAAGACAATGAGCAGTTCTTC.

The J gene is TRBJ2-5, the V gene TRBV7-9; 7 bases are a match to TRBD2. This CDR3 contains 16 residues. CDR1 SEHNR and CDR2 FQNEAQ come from the germline V gene (reference sequence). Trimming at V came to 4 bases and at J to 4 bases, leaving 12 bases not matched to a gene. The CDR3 DNA sequence: TGTGCCAGCAGCTACCAGGGTGGCGGGAGAGGAGAGACCCAGTACTTC. This translates into CASSYQGGGRGETQYF.

The genes are TRBV5-1 and TRBJ1-5; the match to TRBD1 covers 7 bases. Germline CDR1 and CDR2: SGHRS and YFSETQ. Germline trimming cut 5 bases from V and 7 bases from J; bases unmatched to any gene: 9. The CDR3 totals 14 residues. In DNA form, the CDR3 reads TGCGCCAGCAGATCGGGAACAGGGGCACAGCCCCAGCATTTT. This translates into CASRSGTGAQPQHF.

The chain carries TRBV30 and TRBJ2-3, with D tentatively TRBD2 (5 bases). Trimming left V 3 bases short and J 6 bases short, with 10 bases between. This CDR3 contains 12 residues. Germline CDR1 is GTSNPN and CDR2 is SVGIG (reference sequence). The CDR3 coding sequence is TGTGCCTGGAGCCCCCCGGGGGATACGCAGTATTTT. Translating gives CAWSPPGDTQYF.

The rearrangement links TRBV28 to TRBJ2-5, with 7 bases that match TRBD1. V shed 6 bases and J 2 bases; nucleotides not matched to a gene: 0. CDR3 length equals 12 residues. CDR1 is MDHEN and CDR2 is SYDVKM in the germline V gene. This CDR3 is CASRTGQETQYF. In DNA, the CDR3 is TGTGCCAGCAGGACAGGGCAAGAGACCCAGTACTTC.

The rearrangement uses TRBV10-2 and TRBJ1-5, with D tentatively TRBD1 (6 bases). The V end was cut by 7 bases, the J end by 2 bases, with 15 bases between. CDR1 and CDR2 from the germline V gene are WSHSY and SAAADI. This CDR3 is 15 amino acids long. CDR3 in amino acids: CASTAQGRGNQPQHF. CDR3 coding DNA: TGCGCCAGCACTGCACAGGGTAGGGGCAATCAGCCCCAGCATTTT.

The chain links TRBV6-5 to TRBJ2-7, with TRBD2 identical over 7 bases. V shed 6 bases, J shed 11 bases, and the junction held 7 bases outside the gene matches. CDR3 length equals 11 residues. Germline CDR1 MNHEY, CDR2 SVGAGI. The CDR3 protein is CASRSSGKEYF. The CDR3 DNA reads as TGTGCCAGCAGGTCAAGCGGGAAGGAGTACTTC.

V is TRBV21-1 and J is TRBJ2-7; TRBD2, as called in the table, went unchecked against the DNA. TRBV21-1 is designated a pseudogene. The CDR3 is 16 residues long. CDR3 nucleotide sequence: TGTGCCAGCAGCCTTAGCGGGGTGGTTAACGGTTACGAGCAGTACTTC. Its protein is CASSLSGVVNGYEQYF.

There are a few counts of this clone. The chain links TRBV7-3 to TRBJ2-1, with D possibly matching TRBD1 (6 bases). Trimming took off 5 bases at V and 6 bases at J, with 14 bases between the two ends. Germline V CDR1 and CDR2: SGHTA, FQGTGA. CDR3 length: 14 residues. The CDR3 sequence is CASSRLGGSNEQFF. The CDR3 bases are TGTGCCAGCAGCCGACTTGGGGGCAGCAATGAGCAGTTCTTC.

The genes are TRBV14 and TRBJ2-1, with 8 bases matching TRBD2. CDR3 size: 16 residues. V dropped 4 bases and J dropped 2; count of bases not matched to a gene: 7. Germline lookup yields CDR1 SGHDN and CDR2 FVKESK. This chain's CDR3 is CASSPIAGSAYNEQFF. As DNA, the CDR3 is TGTGCCAGCAGCCCCATAGCGGGGTCAGCCTACAATGAGCAGTTCTTC.

The chain is built from TRBV5-1 and TRBJ2-2; D is uncertain. Germline V gene lookup returns CDR1 SGHRS and CDR2 YFSETQ. This CDR3 is 12 amino acids long. Trimming took 5 bases from V and 6 from J, leaving 8 bases between them. This CDR3 reads CASSPVPGELFF. In DNA form, the CDR3 reads TGCGCCAGCAGTCCGGTCCCCGGGGAGCTGTTTTTT.

The chain carries TRBV2 and TRBJ2-7, with D tentatively TRBD2 (5 bases). Trimming pared 7 bases from V and 5 bases from J, leaving 12 bases between. In germline, CDR1 is SNHLY, CDR2 FYNNEI. The CDR3 is made up of 12 amino acids. The CDR3 coding sequence is TGTGCCAGCATCTTCACCGGGGACGAGCAGTACTTC. Its translation: CASIFTGDEQYF.

This clone was picked up a small number of times. The chain uses TRBV15 and TRBJ2-5, with no clear D. The CDR3 is 15 amino acids. V lost 0 bases to trimming and J lost 1 base, with 9 bases between them. Germline lookup yields CDR1 LNHNV and CDR2 YYDKDF (reference sequence). The CDR3 is CATSRDPGLQETQYF. The CDR3, as DNA: TGTGCCACCAGCAGAGATCCTGGTCTCCAAGAGACCCAGTACTTC.

The chain employs TRBV5-1 and TRBJ2-3, with a possible D match to TRBD1 (5 bases). The CDR3 is 14 residues long. V lost 2 bases to trimming and J lost 6 bases, with 13 bases between them. CDR1 is SGHRS and CDR2 is YFSETQ in the germline V gene. The CDR3 DNA reads TGCGCCAGCAGCTTCCGGCAGGGTGGGGATACGCAGTATTTT. Its translation: CASSFRQGGDTQYF.

This chain uses TRBV5-1 with TRBJ2-6; 8 bases agree with TRBD1. V trimming: 2 bases; J trimming: 2 bases; junction bases outside the gene matches: 12. CDR3 size: 19 residues. CDR1 is SGHRS, CDR2 YFSETQ, per germline. CDR3 amino acids: CASSLTAGGPHAGANVLTF. The DNA for the CDR3 is TGCGCCAGCAGCTTAACAGCAGGGGGCCCACACGCTGGGGCCAACGTCCTGACTTTC.

The chain links TRBV12-3 or TRBV12-4 to TRBJ2-2; TRBD2 is a possible D gene (5 bases). Deletions cut 8 bases from V and 7 bases from J, with 14 bases between. This CDR3 spans 13 amino acids. Here the CDR3 reads CASQAGVVGELFF. CDR3 coding DNA: TGTGCCAGCCAGGCCGGGGTGGTCGGGGAGCTGTTTTTT.

This chain joins TRBV5-1 and TRBJ2-3; possibly TRBD2 for D (6 bases). CDR3 length equals 16 residues. Germline V gene sequence: CDR1 SGHRS, CDR2 YFSETQ. The V end was cut by 3 bases, the J end by 1 base, with 15 bases between. CDR3 sequence: CASSWGEQPRTDTQYF. CDR3 nucleotide sequence: TGCGCCAGCAGCTGGGGGGAGCAGCCTCGCACAGATACGCAGTATTTT.

The V gene is TRBV7-3, the J gene TRBJ2-2; D tentatively fits TRBD1 or TRBD2 (5 bases each). The V gene lost 0 bases and the J gene lost 5 bases, with 7 bases spanning the gap. CDR3 length: 14 residues. Germline V gives CDR1 SGHTA, CDR2 FQGTGA. The CDR3 protein is CASSLTRGTGELFF. The CDR3 DNA follows: TGTGCCAGCAGCTTAACGAGGGGTACCGGGGAGCTGTTTTTT.

The rearrangement uses TRBV4-3 and TRBJ1-1; tentatively, D is TRBD1 (6 bases). The CDR3 is 18 residues long. V was pared by 0 bases and J by 11 bases, with 28 bases between. CDR1 LGHNA and CDR2 YSLEER come from the germline V gene. CDR3 amino acids: CASSQDVGWGGAGFSAFF. In DNA, the CDR3 is TGCGCCAGCAGCCAAGATGTGGGGTGGGGGGGCGCAGGATTTTCGGCTTTCTTT.

The rearrangement links TRBV3-1 (or the pseudogene TRBV3-2) to TRBJ2-7; D is possibly TRBD2 (6 bases). V was trimmed by 1 base and J by 4 bases, leaving 11 bases between them. The CDR3 has 14 residues. CDR1 and CDR2 from the germline V gene are LGHDT and YNNKEL (reference sequence). For the CDR3, the DNA is TGTGCCAGCAGCCAAGCGACGGGAGTTTACGAGCAGTACTTC. Its translation is CASSQATGVYEQYF.

This chain connects TRBV25-1 to TRBJ1-1, with D perhaps matching TRBD1 (6 bases). The germline gives CDR1 MGHDK, CDR2 SYGVNS. The CDR3 extends over 15 amino acids. V lost 7 bases, J lost 4 bases, and 19 bases lay in between. CDR3 nucleotides: TGTGCCAGCAATGGGTTCCAGGGGTTCGGCACTGAAGCTTTCTTT. Its translation: CASNGFQGFGTEAFF.